Listed here are 10 T cell receptor beta chains from one sample, sequenced in a study of blood T cell repertoires in COVID-19. Sequencing was performed with immunoSEQ multiplex PCR; in TCRdb, only in-frame clones are kept and a portion is missing. This table has some 74,000 clones, around 88% appearing once. Sequenced input: peripheral blood. The source of these receptors is a woman of 80 years or more with acute or convalescent COVID-19.

The chain employs TRBV5-1 and TRBJ1-2; 7 positions match TRBD1. The germline V gene encodes CDR1 SGHRS and CDR2 YFSETQ. Losses at the gene ends were 7 bases for V and 2 bases for J; bases not matched to a gene: 8. This CDR3 spans 14 amino acids. The CDR3 nucleotides are TGCGCCAGCCGGCGGGACAGTATGAACTATGGCTACACCTTC. Amino acids: CASRRDSMNYGYTF. Full variable domain (remainder filled in from reference TRBV5-1 and TRBJ1-2): KAGVTQTPRYLIKTRGQQVTLSCSPISGHRSVSWYQQTPGQGLQFLFEYFSETQRNKGNFPGRFSGRQFSNSRSEMNVSTLELGDSALYLCASRRDSMNYGYTFGSGTRLTVV.

The J gene is TRBJ1-1, the V gene TRBV19; the match to TRBD1 covers 7 bases. From germline, CDR1 is LNHDA and CDR2 SQIVND (reference sequence). The J segment lost 1 base and the V segment lost 6 bases, leaving 5 bases of the junction unmatched. The CDR3 sequence is 14 residues long. The CDR3 reads CASSPKGANTEAFF. The CDR3 region has the DNA TGTGCCAGTAGCCCGAAGGGGGCGAACACTGAAGCTTTCTTT.

The chain is built from TRBV7-3 and TRBJ2-1; 10 nucleotides align to TRBD2. Trimming at V came to 5 bases and at J to 7 bases, leaving 5 bases not matched to a gene. This CDR3 has 14 residues. CDR1 is SGHTA and CDR2 is FQGTGA in the germline V gene. The CDR3 is CASSLSGRSNEQFF. The CDR3, as DNA: TGTGCCAGCAGCCTTAGCGGGAGGAGTAATGAGCAGTTCTTC.

The chain recombines TRBV7-2 with TRBJ2-3, with 7 bases lining up with TRBD2. Germline V CDR1 and CDR2: SGHTA, FQGNSA. The V segment lost 5 bases and the J segment 3 bases; nucleotides outside the gene matches: 8. The CDR3 loop spans 15 amino acids. The CDR3 DNA is TGTGCCAGCAGCCCGACGGGACTACCAACAGATACGCAGTATTTT. This gives the protein CASSPTGLPTDTQYF.

V gene TRBV10-3 combines with J gene TRBJ2-7; 11 bases match TRBD1. Trimming took 8 bases from V and 7 from J; bases not matched to a gene: 22. Germline V gene sequence: CDR1 ENHRY, CDR2 SYGVKD. This CDR3 is 18 amino acids long. CDR3 nucleotides: TGTGCCATCCTTCCGGGACAGGGGGAAATGGCGGGAGCGAGGGAGCAGTACTTC. This translates into CAILPGQGEMAGAREQYF.

The rearrangement links TRBV5-1 to TRBJ2-1; D is ambiguous. The CDR3 runs 17 residues. V gave up 0 bases and J gave up 0 bases, with 13 bases separating them. CDR1 is SGHRS and CDR2 is YFSETQ in the germline V gene. CDR3 region: CASSLAGSVSSYNEQFF. CDR3 coding DNA: TGCGCCAGCAGCTTGGCCGGTAGTGTGAGCTCCTACAATGAGCAGTTCTTC.

This chain joins TRBV7-9 and TRBJ2-3; 7 positions match TRBD1. Germline loops: CDR1 SEHNR, CDR2 FQNEAQ (reference sequence). The CDR3 extends over 15 amino acids. Unmatched junction bases numbered 4, after V lost 1 base and J lost 3 bases. The CDR3 DNA sequence: TGTGCCAGCAGCTTAGAAGGGGGCGGGACAGATACGCAGTATTTT. Translated, it gives CASSLEGGGTDTQYF.

V usage is TRBV6-5 and J usage is TRBJ2-1, with 12 bases aligning to TRBD2. The CDR3 contains 16 residues. V lost 0 bases and J lost 9; bases outside the gene matches: 6. CDR1 and CDR2 from the germline V gene are MNHEY and SVGAGI. CDR3 bases: TGTGCCAGCAGTTACTCGCTAGCGGGAGGGGGGGGTGAGCAGTTCTTC. It yields the protein CASSYSLAGGGGEQFF.

The chain has TRBV6-4 and TRBJ2-5; 7 bases match TRBD2. The germline V gene encodes CDR1 MRHNA and CDR2 SNTAGT. There are 12 residues in the CDR3. This CDR3 reads CVRWGGQETQYF. In nucleotides, the CDR3 is TGTGTTAGATGGGGGGGCCAAGAGACCCAGTACTTC.

V is TRBV6-5 and J is TRBJ2-7; 11 bases are a match to TRBD1. The CDR3 extends over 13 amino acids. CDR1 is MNHEY and CDR2 is SVGAGI in the germline V gene. V shed 10 bases and J 2 bases; nucleotides not matched to a gene: 4. CDR3 protein: CATGTGGPYEQYF. The CDR3 DNA sequence: TGTGCCACCGGGACAGGGGGACCCTACGAGCAGTACTTC.